This TCR beta chain stems from a study of blood T cells in healthy people across ages. Trimming cost V 2 bases and J 10 bases; bases outside gene matches: 23. The germline V gene has CDR1 MNHNS and CDR2 SASEGT. This CDR3 is built from 19 residues. It was with a sample-barcoded 5' primer and a J-beta primer mix that a second PCR of roughly 7 to 12 cycles was run. TCRdb re-called the 5' RACE reads with MiXCR, one entry per CDR3 protein. The data show 630,000 or so distinct CDR3 sequences, less than 40% seen once. This clonotype was seen at least ten times. The TCR comes from a woman of 80 years or more in good health. This sequence joins TRBV6-1 and TRBJ2-1; the match to TRBD2 covers 7 bases. The sample taken for sequencing was blood. The DNA for the CDR3 is TGTGCCAGCAGTGAATATATCGTTGTGGGCCAGGGAGGGACCCAGGAGCAGTTCTTC. Protein sequence: CASSEYIVVGQGGTQEQFF.